This T cell receptor (beta chain) appears in the sequencing data of a study of T-cell reconstitution after alpha-beta-depleted transplantation in children. Study-wide points: Certain patients had high TCRbeta diversity at day 60, and it came from recipient T cells and thymic progenitors that survived. Several hundred expanded graft clones reportedly supplied alpha-beta T cells about two months after transplant. Newly made T cells mostly supplied T-cell counts and diversity one year after transplant.

Germline V gene data show CDR1 as SQVTM and CDR2 as ANQGSEA. The J segment lost 3 bases and the V segment lost 7 bases, leaving 6 bases of the junction unmatched. This CDR3 has 12 residues. In its sample, this clonotype was seen a few times. The antigen is unknown. For TCRbeta, the library was prepared with unique molecular identifiers. TCRdb ran MiXCR on the PCR reads and lists one entry per CDR3 protein. The sample lists some 260,000 distinct CDR3 sequences; 20% to 30% were seen once. The J gene is TRBJ2-7, the V gene TRBV29-1; TRBD1 matches 7 bases. This sequence originates from a female patient younger than 10 who had a stem cell transplant for congenital amegakaryocytic thrombocytopenia, so the T cells may come from the graft donor. The sample was PBMCs, mostly from graft donor cells, taken 360 days after TCRalphabeta/CD19-depleted stem cell transplant. CDR3 DNA: TGCAGCGCGCGACAGGGCCTCTACGAGCAGTACTTC. Protein: CSARQGLYEQYF.